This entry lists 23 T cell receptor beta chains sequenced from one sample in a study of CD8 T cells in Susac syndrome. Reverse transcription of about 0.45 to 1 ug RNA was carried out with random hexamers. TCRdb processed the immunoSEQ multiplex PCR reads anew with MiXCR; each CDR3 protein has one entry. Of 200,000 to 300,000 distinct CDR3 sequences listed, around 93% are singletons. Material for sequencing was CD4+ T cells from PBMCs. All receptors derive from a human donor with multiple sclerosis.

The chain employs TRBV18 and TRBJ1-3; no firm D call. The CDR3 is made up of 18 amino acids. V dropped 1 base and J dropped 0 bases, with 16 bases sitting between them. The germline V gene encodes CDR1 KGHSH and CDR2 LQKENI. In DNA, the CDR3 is TGTGCCAGCTCACCACGAAGCATTGAGATCAGCTCTGGAAACACCATATATTTT. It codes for CASSPRSIEISSGNTIYF.

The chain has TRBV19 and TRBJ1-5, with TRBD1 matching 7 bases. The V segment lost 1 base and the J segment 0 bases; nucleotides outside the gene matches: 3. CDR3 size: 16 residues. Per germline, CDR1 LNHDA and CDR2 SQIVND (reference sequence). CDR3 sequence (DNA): TGTGCCAGTAGTATAGTAGGGGGCGGTAGCAATCAGCCCCAGCATTTT. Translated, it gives CASSIVGGGSNQPQHF. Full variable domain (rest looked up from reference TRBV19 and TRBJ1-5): DGGITQSPKYLFRKEGQNVTLSCEQNLNHDAMYWYRQDPGQGLRLIYYSQIVNDFQKGDIAEGYSVSREKKESFPLTVTSAQKNPTAFYLCASSIVGGGSNQPQHFGDGTRLSIL.

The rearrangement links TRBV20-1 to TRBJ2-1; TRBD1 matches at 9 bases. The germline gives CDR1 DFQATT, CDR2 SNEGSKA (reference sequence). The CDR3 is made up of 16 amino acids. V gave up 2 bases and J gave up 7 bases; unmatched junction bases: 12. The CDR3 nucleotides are TGCAGTGCTAGACTAAACCTGGGACAGGGAGCAAATGAGCAGTTCTTC. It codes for CSARLNLGQGANEQFF.

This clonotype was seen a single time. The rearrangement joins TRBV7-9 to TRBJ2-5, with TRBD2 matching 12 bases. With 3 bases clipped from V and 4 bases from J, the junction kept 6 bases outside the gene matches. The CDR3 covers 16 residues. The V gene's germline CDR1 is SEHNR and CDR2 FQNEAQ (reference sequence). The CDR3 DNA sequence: TGTGCCAGCAGCTTCGTACTAGCGGGAGGTAGAGAGACCCAGTACTTC. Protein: CASSFVLAGGRETQYF.

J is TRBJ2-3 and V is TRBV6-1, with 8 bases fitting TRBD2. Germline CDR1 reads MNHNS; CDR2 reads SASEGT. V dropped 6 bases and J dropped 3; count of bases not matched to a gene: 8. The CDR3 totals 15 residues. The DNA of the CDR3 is TGTGCCAGCAGCCTCGGGGGGGCCAGGACAGATACGCAGTATTTT. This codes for CASSLGGARTDTQYF.

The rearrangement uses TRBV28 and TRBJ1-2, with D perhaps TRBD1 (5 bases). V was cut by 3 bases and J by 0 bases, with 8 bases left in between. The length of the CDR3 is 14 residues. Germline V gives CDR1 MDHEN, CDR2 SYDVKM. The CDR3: CASSLKGTNYGYTF. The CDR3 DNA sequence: TGTGCCAGCAGTTTGAAGGGGACTAACTATGGCTACACCTTC.

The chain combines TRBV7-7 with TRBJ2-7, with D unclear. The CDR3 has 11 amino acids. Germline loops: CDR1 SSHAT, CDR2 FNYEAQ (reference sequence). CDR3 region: CATTQDDEQYV. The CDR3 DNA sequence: TGTGCTACCACCCAGGATGACGAGCAGTACGTC.

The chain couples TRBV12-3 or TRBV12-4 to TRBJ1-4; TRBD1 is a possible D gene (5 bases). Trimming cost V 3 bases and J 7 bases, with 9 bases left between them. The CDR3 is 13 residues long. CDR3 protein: CASSLAGTEKLFF. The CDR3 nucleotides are TGTGCCAGCAGTTTGGCGGGGACTGAAAAACTGTTTTTT.

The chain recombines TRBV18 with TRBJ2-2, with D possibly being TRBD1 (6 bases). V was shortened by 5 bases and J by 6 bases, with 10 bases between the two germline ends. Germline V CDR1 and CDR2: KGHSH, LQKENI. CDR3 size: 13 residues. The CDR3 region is CASSGQPSGELFF. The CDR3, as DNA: TGTGCCAGCTCAGGACAGCCCTCCGGGGAGCTGTTTTTT.

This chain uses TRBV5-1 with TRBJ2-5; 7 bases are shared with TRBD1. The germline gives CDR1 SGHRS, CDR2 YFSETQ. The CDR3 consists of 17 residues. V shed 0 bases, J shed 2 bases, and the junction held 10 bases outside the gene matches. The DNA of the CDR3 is TGCGCCAGCAGCTTGGTTCCCACAGGGGCCCTTCAAGAGACCCAGTACTTC. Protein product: CASSLVPTGALQETQYF.

The CDR3 protein is CASSQGGRAFNTEAFF. As DNA, the CDR3 is TGCGCCAGCAGCCAAGGCGGCAGAGCTTTTAACACTGAAGCTTTCTTT. The V gene is TRBV4-1, the J gene TRBJ1-1; D is ambiguous. Trimming took off 1 base at V and 2 bases at J, with 14 bases between the two ends. Germline assignment: CDR1 MGHRA and CDR2 YSYEKL. This CDR3 is built from 16 residues.

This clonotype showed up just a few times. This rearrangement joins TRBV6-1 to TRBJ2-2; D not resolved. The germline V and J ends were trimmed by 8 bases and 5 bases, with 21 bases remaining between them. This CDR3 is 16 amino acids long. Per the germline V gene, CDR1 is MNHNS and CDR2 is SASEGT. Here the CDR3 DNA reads TGTGCCAGCTCGCTCATTGAGTTTGGTTTGACCGGGGAGCTGTTTTTT. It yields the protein CASSLIEFGLTGELFF.

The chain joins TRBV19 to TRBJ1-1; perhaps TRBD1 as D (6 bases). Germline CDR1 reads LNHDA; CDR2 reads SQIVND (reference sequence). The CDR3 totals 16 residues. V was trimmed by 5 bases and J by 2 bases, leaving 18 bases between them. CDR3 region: CASSQSKDSINTEAFF. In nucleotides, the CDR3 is TGTGCCAGTAGTCAATCAAAGGACAGCATTAACACTGAAGCTTTCTTT.

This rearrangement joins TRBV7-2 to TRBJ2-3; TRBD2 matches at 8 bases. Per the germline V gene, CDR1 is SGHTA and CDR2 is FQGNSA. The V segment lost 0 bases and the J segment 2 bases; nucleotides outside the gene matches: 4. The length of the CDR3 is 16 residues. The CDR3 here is CASSLAGGGNTDTQYF. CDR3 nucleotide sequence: TGTGCCAGCAGCTTAGCTGGCGGGGGGAACACAGATACGCAGTATTTT.

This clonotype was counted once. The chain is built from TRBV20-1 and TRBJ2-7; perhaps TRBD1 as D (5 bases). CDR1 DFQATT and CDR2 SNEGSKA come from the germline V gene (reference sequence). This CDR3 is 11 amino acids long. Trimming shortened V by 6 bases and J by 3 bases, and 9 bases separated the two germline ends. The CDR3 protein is CSATDNYEQYF. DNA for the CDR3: TGCAGTGCCACGGACAACTACGAGCAGTACTTC.

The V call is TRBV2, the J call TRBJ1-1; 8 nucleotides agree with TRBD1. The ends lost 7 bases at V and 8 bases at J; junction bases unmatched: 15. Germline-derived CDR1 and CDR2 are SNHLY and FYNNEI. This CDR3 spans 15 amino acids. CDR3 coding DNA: TGTGCCAGCACCGCAGGACTCCGGACAGGGTGGGAAGCTTTCTTT. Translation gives CASTAGLRTGWEAFF. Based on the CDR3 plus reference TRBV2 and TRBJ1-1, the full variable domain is EPEVTQTPSHQVTQMGQEVILRCVPISNHLYFYWYRQILGQKVEFLVSFYNNEISEKSEIFDDQFSVERPDGSNFTLKIRSTKLEDSAMYFCASTAGLRTGWEAFFGQGTRLTVV.

CDR3: CASSRGPIGQPQHF. The CDR3 DNA sequence: TGTGCCAGCAGCAGAGGACCGATCGGTCAGCCCCAGCATTTT. The chain recombines TRBV28 with TRBJ1-5; D is ambiguous. Looked up from germline, CDR1 is MDHEN and CDR2 is SYDVKM. V was clipped by 6 bases and J by 6 bases, with 15 bases between them. This CDR3 has 14 amino acids.

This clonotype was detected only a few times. The CDR3: CASSLAVGTASGELFF. Written as DNA, the CDR3 is TGCGCCAGCAGCTTGGCCGTGGGGACAGCCAGCGGGGAGCTGTTTTTT. The chain recombines TRBV5-1 with TRBJ2-2; 7 positions match TRBD1. V was pared by 0 bases and J by 7 bases, with 9 bases of the junction left unmatched. Looked up from germline, CDR1 is SGHRS and CDR2 is YFSETQ. The CDR3 sequence is 16 residues long.

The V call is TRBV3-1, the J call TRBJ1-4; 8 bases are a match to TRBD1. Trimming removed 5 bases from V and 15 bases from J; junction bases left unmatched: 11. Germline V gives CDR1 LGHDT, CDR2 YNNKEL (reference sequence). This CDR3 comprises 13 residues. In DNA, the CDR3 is TGTGCCAGCAGCTTAAAAGCAGGGGGCGCGGTGTTTTTT. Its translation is CASSLKAGGAVFF.

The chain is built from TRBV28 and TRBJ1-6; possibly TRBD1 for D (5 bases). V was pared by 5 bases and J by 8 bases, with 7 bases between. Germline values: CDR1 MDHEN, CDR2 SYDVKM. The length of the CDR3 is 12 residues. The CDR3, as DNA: TGTGCCAGCAGTCCAGGGCATTCACCCCTCCACTTT. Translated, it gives CASSPGHSPLHF.

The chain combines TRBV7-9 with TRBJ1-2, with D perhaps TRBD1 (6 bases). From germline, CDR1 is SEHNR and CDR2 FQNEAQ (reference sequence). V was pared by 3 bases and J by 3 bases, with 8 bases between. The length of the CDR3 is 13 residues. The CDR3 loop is CASSFDRYYGYTF. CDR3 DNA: TGTGCCAGCAGCTTCGACAGGTACTATGGCTACACCTTC.

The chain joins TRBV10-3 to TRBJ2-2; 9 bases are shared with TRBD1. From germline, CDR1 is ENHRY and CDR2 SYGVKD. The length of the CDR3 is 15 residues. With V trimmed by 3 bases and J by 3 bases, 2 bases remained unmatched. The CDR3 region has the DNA TGTGCCATCAGTGAACAGGGGGCGGACACCGGGGAGCTGTTTTTT. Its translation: CAISEQGADTGELFF.

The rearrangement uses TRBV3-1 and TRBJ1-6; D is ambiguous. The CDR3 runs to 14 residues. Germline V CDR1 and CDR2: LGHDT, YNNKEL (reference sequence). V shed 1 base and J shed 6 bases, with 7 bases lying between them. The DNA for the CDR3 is TGTGCCAGCAGCCAAGGCAGGATTAATTCACCCCTCCACTTT. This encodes CASSQGRINSPLHF. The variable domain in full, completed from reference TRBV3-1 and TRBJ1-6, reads DTAVSQTPKYLVTQMGNDKSIKCEQNLGHDTMYWYKQDSKKFLKIMFSYNNKELIINETVPNRFSPKSPDKAHLNLHINSLELGDSAVYFCASSQGRINSPLHFGNGTRLTVT.